These 8 T cell receptor beta chains share one sample of origin, sequenced in a study of T-cell reconstitution after alpha-beta-depleted transplantation in children. Unique molecular identifiers were used to barcode this TCRbeta library. TCRdb fed the PCR reads into MiXCR, producing one record per CDR3 protein. The profile covers about a million distinct CDR3 sequences, with about 30% appearing a single time and more than 25% taken by the ten largest. Sequencing was performed on PBMCs, mostly from graft donor cells, taken 360 days after TCRalphabeta/CD19-depleted stem cell transplant. These receptors all stem from a boy under two years old who had a stem cell transplant for SCID, so the T cells may come from the graft donor.

This clonotype was observed a handful of times. This chain links TRBV4-2 with TRBJ2-1; D remains unclear. This CDR3 has 13 amino acids. The germline V and J ends were trimmed by 0 bases and 9 bases, with 9 bases remaining between them. Germline lookup yields CDR1 LGHNA and CDR2 YNFKEQ. CDR3 sequence: CASSQDPPSEQFF. CDR3 DNA: TGTGCCAGCAGCCAAGATCCTCCCAGTGAGCAGTTCTTC.

This clonotype was seen a few times. V is TRBV18 and J is TRBJ2-1; no reliable D call. In germline, CDR1 is KGHSH, CDR2 LQKENI. The CDR3 covers 12 residues. V dropped 0 bases and J dropped 9 bases, with 6 bases sitting between them. The CDR3 nucleotides read TGTGCCAGCTCACCACCCACTGTTGAGCAGTTCTTC. It codes for CASSPPTVEQFF.

The rearrangement uses TRBV7-2 and TRBJ2-1, with 10 bases that match TRBD2. The CDR3 is made up of 15 amino acids. V lost 5 bases, J lost 5 bases, and 6 bases stayed unmatched. Germline assignment: CDR1 SGHTA and CDR2 FQGNSA. The CDR3 coding sequence is TGTGCCAGCAGCCTACTAGCGGGGATTAACAATGAGCAGTTCTTC. This translates into CASSLLAGINNEQFF.

The chain links TRBV12-3 or TRBV12-4 to TRBJ2-5; 10 bases are shared with TRBD2. Trimming at V came to 6 bases and at J to 3 bases, leaving 10 bases not matched to a gene. There are 16 residues in the CDR3. CDR3 residues: CASSPFSTSGEETQYF. The DNA of the CDR3 is TGTGCCAGCAGCCCTTTCAGTACTAGCGGGGAAGAGACCCAGTACTTC.

This sequence joins TRBV4-1 and TRBJ2-2, with D possibly matching TRBD1 (5 bases). Germline CDR1 is MGHRA and CDR2 is YSYEKL. The CDR3 sequence is 16 residues long. Trimming left V 1 base short and J 6 bases short, with 15 bases between. This CDR3 reads CASSQGPQGWSGELFF. The CDR3 nucleotides read TGCGCCAGCAGCCAAGGGCCTCAGGGTTGGTCCGGGGAGCTGTTTTTT.

The rearrangement joins TRBV10-3 to TRBJ2-5, with a tentative D call TRBD2 (5 bases). CDR1 is ENHRY, CDR2 SYGVKD, per germline. V was shortened by 0 bases and J by 5 bases, with 16 bases between the two germline ends. This CDR3 has 16 residues. The CDR3 DNA follows: TGTGCCATCAGTGAGTCGGAAGACGGGAATGAGGAGACCCAGTACTTC. It encodes CAISESEDGNEETQYF.

J is TRBJ2-1 and V is TRBV7-9, with TRBD1 as a possible D gene (6 bases). V shed 5 bases and J shed 12 bases, with 17 bases lying between them. CDR1 SEHNR and CDR2 FQNEAQ come from the germline V gene (reference sequence). The CDR3 contains 13 residues. CDR3 sequence reads: CASSITQGLSQFF. DNA of the CDR3: TGTGCCAGCAGCATCACACAGGGTCTATCGCAGTTCTTC.

This chain connects TRBV7-2 to TRBJ2-7; 7 bases align to TRBD1. CDR3 length: 17 residues. Germline V lookup: CDR1 SGHTA, CDR2 FQGNSA. The V segment lost 2 bases and the J segment 2 bases; nucleotides outside the gene matches: 12. CDR3 DNA sequence: TGTGCCAGCAGCTTATGGGGTGTAGGGGGCACAGCCTACGAGCAGTACTTC. It encodes CASSLWGVGGTAYEQYF.